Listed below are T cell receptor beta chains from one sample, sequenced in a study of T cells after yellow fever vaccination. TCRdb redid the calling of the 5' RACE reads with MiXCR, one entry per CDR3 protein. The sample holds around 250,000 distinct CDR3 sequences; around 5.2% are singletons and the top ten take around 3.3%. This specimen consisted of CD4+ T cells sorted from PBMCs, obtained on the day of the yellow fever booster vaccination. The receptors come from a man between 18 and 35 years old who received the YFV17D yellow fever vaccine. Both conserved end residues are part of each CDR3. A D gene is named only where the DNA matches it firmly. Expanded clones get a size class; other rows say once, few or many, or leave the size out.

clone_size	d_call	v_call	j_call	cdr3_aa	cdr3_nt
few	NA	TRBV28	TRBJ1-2	CASSFPGTLDGYTF	TGTGCCAGCAGTTTCCCCGGGACCCTCGACGGCTACACCTTC
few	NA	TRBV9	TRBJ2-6	CAPQVGHSGANVLTF	TGTGCCCCCCAGGTGGGGCACTCTGGGGCCAACGTCCTGACTTTC
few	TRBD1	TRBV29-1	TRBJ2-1	CSVLRGTGSDEQFF	TGCAGCGTTCTTAGGGGGACAGGGAGCGATGAGCAGTTCTTC
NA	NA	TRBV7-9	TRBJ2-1	CASSLAALIRAPSLHEQFF	TGTGCCAGCAGCTTAGCAGCGTTAATTAGGGCCCCCAGCCTTCATGAGCAGTTCTTC
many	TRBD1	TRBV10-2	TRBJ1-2	CASSYGTGRANYGYTF	TGCGCCAGCTCCTACGGGACAGGCCGAGCTAACTATGGCTACACCTTC
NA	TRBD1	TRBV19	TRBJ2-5	CASSTGGVGETQYF	TGTGCCAGTAGTACAGGGGGCGTAGGAGAGACCCAGTACTTC
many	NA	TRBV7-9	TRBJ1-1	CASSRLTGDEAFF	TGTGCCAGCAGCCGACTGACAGGAGACGAAGCTTTCTTT
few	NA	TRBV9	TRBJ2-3	CASSAPSSGTSTDTQYF	TGTGCCAGCAGCGCGCCTTCCTCTGGGACTAGCACAGATACGCAGTATTTT
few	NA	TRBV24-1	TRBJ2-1	CATSDPDAGSYNEQFF	TGTGCCACCAGTGATCCGGACGCTGGCTCCTACAATGAGCAGTTCTTC
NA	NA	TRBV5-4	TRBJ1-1	CASSLERGAYRAEAFF	TGTGCCAGCAGCTTGGAGCGGGGGGCTTATAGGGCTGAAGCTTTCTTT
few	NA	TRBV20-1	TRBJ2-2	CSARGNTGELFF	TGCAGTGCTAGGGGGAACACCGGGGAGCTGTTTTTT
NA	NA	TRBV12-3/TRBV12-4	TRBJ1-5	CASSDRVESNQPQHF	TGTGCCAGCAGTGACAGAGTGGAAAGCAATCAGCCCCAGCATTTT
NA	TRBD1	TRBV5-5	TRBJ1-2	CASSLQGVNYGYTF	TGTGCCAGCAGTTTACAGGGGGTTAACTATGGCTACACCTTC
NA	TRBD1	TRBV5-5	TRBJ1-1	CASSPWTGLAEAFF	TGTGCCAGCAGCCCCTGGACAGGGCTAGCTGAAGCTTTCTTT
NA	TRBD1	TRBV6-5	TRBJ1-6	CASSYWGQGLSPLHF	TGTGCCAGCAGTTACTGGGGACAGGGGTTGTCACCCCTCCACTTT
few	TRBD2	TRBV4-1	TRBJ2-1	CASSQDNRGGALDEQFF	TGCGCCAGCAGCCAAGATAACCGCGGGGGGGCCTTGGATGAGCAGTTCTTC
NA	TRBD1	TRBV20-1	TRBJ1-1	CSAATGRGPVEAFF	TGCAGTGCGGCAACCGGCAGGGGGCCGGTTGAAGCTTTCTTT
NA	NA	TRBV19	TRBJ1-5	CASTGPARNQPQHF	TGTGCCAGTACCGGGCCGGCCCGCAATCAGCCCCAGCATTTT
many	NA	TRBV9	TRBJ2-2	CASSVDITGELFF	TGTGCCAGCAGCGTAGATATCACCGGGGAGCTGTTTTTT
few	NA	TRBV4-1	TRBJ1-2	CASSQDGAGDDGYTF	TGCGCCAGCAGCCAAGATGGGGCAGGGGATGATGGCTACACCTTC
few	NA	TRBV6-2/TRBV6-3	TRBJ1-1	CASSYSHLMNTEAFF	TGTGCCAGCAGTTACAGCCACCTTATGAACACTGAAGCTTTCTTT
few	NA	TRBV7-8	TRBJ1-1	CASSLATENTEAFF	TGTGCCAGCAGCTTAGCGACAGAGAACACTGAAGCTTTCTTT
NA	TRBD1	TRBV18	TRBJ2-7	CASSPRQGVDEQYF	TGTGCCAGCTCACCCCGACAGGGGGTGGACGAGCAGTACTTC
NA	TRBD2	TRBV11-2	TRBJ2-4	CASSSPWGGRDIQYF	TGTGCCAGCAGCTCCCCCTGGGGGGGTCGGGACATTCAGTACTTC
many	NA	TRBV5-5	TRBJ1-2	CASSLDREYGYTF	TGTGCCAGCAGCTTGGACAGGGAGTATGGCTACACCTTC
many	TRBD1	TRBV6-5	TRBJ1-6	CASSLQGSPLHF	TGTGCCAGCAGCCTACAGGGGTCACCCCTCCACTTT
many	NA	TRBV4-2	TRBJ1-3	CASSQEAGSGNTIYF	TGTGCCAGCAGCCAAGAAGCAGGCTCTGGAAACACCATATATTTT
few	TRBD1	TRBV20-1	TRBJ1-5	CSAPGQGGQPQHF	TGCAGTGCTCCGGGACAGGGAGGTCAGCCCCAGCATTTT
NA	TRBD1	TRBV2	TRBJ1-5	CASRGQGSGQPQHF	TGTGCCAGCAGGGGACAGGGGAGCGGTCAGCCCCAGCATTTT
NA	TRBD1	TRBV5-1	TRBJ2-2	CASSLRTGSNTGELFF	TGCGCCAGCAGCCTAAGGACAGGAAGCAACACCGGGGAGCTGTTTTTT
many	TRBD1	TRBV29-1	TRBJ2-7	CSVEGTGGDEQYF	TGCAGCGTTGAAGGGACAGGGGGCGACGAGCAGTACTTC
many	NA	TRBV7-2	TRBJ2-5	CASSLPSRGETQYF	TGTGCCAGCAGCTTGCCGAGTCGGGGGGAGACCCAGTACTTC
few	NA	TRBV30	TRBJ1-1	CAWSDMEVFF	TGTGCCTGGAGTGACATGGAGGTTTTCTTT
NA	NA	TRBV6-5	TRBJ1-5	CASRPGGNQPQHF	TGTGCCAGCAGGCCCGGAGGTAATCAGCCCCAGCATTTT
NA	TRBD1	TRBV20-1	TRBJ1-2	CSALDRGLGYTF	TGCAGTGCCTTGGACAGGGGGCTTGGCTACACCTTC
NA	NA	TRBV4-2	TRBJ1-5	CASSQEGEIGGPQHF	TGTGCCAGCAGCCAAGAGGGGGAAATAGGCGGGCCCCAGCATTTT
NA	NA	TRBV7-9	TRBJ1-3	CASSQDSSVVDF	TGTGCCAGCAGCCAGGACTCTTCGGTCGTGGATTTT
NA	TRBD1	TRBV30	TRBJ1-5	CAWNRGVGQPQHF	TGTGCCTGGAACAGGGGAGTGGGTCAGCCCCAGCATTTT
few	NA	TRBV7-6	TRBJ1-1	CASSSRKNTEAFF	TGTGCCAGCAGCTCGCGTAAGAACACTGAAGCTTTCTTT
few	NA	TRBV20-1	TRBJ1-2	CSAPARGEEYGGYTF	TGCAGTGCTCCGGCTAGAGGGGAGGAGTACGGTGGCTACACCTTC
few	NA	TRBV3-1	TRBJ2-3	CASSQDWGGYF	TGTGCCAGCAGCCAAGATTGGGGAGGCTATTTT
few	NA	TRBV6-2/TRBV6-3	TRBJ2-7	CASSPPGDKSYEQYF	TGTGCCAGCAGTCCTCCCGGGGACAAATCCTACGAGCAGTACTTC
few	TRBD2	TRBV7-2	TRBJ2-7	CASSLTSDHEQYF	TGTGCCAGCAGCTTAACTAGCGACCACGAGCAGTACTTC
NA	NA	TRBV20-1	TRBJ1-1	CSVRPEAFF	TGCAGTGTGAGGCCTGAAGCTTTCTTT
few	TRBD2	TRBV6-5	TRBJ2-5	CASSKTAPAGGQETQYF	TGTGCCAGCAGCAAGACCGCCCCAGCGGGGGGACAAGAGACCCAGTACTTC
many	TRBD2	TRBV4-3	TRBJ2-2	CASSPPRGANTGELFF	TGCGCCAGCAGCCCCCCCCGGGGGGCGAACACCGGGGAGCTGTTTTTT
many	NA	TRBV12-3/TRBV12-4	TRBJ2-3	CASSLPQGRNTQYF	TGTGCCAGCAGTTTACCCCAGGGGAGGAATACGCAGTATTTT
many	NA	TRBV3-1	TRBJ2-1	CASSLSAGNEQFF	TGTGCCAGCAGCCTCTCTGCGGGAAATGAGCAGTTCTTC
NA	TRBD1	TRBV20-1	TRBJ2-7	CSAIRDRASYEQYF	TGCAGTGCTATCCGGGACAGGGCGAGCTACGAGCAGTACTTC
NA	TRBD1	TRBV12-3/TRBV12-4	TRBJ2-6	CASSPRQGVSGANVLTF	TGTGCCAGCAGTCCTCGACAGGGGGTCTCTGGGGCCAACGTCCTGACTTTC
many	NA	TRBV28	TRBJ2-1	CAIPPRGIGYNEQFF	TGTGCCATCCCACCAAGGGGGATAGGGTACAATGAGCAGTTCTTC
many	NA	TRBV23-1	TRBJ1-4	CASSEKLFF	TGCGCCAGCAGTGAAAAACTGTTTTTT
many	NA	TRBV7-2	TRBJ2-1	CASSLHPGFRDEQFF	TGTGCCAGCAGCTTACATCCGGGGTTTAGAGATGAGCAGTTCTTC
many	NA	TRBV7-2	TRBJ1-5	CASSLRGGNQPQHF	TGTGCCAGCAGCTTGCGAGGAGGCAATCAGCCCCAGCATTTT
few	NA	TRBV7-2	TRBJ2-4	CASSSQPSRGWYF	TGTGCCAGCAGCTCTCAACCGTCACGGGGATGGTACTTC